Below are 25 T cell receptor beta chains sequenced from a single sample in a study of T cells in Graves' hyperthyroidism and ophthalmopathy. There were TCR beta CDR3 regions amplified from RNA transcripts. First-round RT-PCR with HTBI primers amplified the TCR CDR3 region. TCRdb recomputed calls from the multiplex PCR reads with MiXCR, one row per CDR3 protein. The sample shows about 590,000 distinct CDR3 sequences, less than 20% of them seen only once. Sequences were obtained from blood. The receptors were sampled from a woman aged 25 to 39 with Graves' hyperthyroidism.

This clonotype appeared many times. V is TRBV18 and J is TRBJ2-3, with D hard to call. Trimming left V 0 bases short and J 2 bases short, with 3 bases between. Germline CDR1 reads KGHSH; CDR2 reads LQKENI. The CDR3 totals 13 residues. The CDR3 sequence: CASSPPFTDTQYF. In DNA, the CDR3 is TGTGCCAGCTCACCACCGTTCACAGATACGCAGTATTTT. Drawing the rest from reference TRBV18 and TRBJ2-3, the complete variable domain is NAGVMQNPRHLVRRRGQEARLRCSPMKGHSHVYWYRQLPEEGLKFMVYLQKENIIDESGMPKERFSAEFPKEGPSILRIQQVVRGDSAAYFCASSPPFTDTQYFGPGTRLTVL.

The chain joins TRBV5-1 to TRBJ2-3, with TRBD2 matching over 10 bases. In germline, CDR1 is SGHRS, CDR2 YFSETQ. Trimming removed 4 bases from V and 4 bases from J; junction bases left unmatched: 15. The CDR3 is made up of 18 amino acids. The CDR3 DNA is TGCGCCAGCAGCCCCCGTAGCGGGAGGCTGGGGGTTGCAGATACGCAGTATTTT. The encoded protein is CASSPRSGRLGVADTQYF. Complete variable domain (other parts from reference TRBV5-1 and TRBJ2-3): KAGVTQTPRYLIKTRGQQVTLSCSPISGHRSVSWYQQTPGQGLQFLFEYFSETQRNKGNFPGRFSGRQFSNSRSEMNVSTLELGDSALYLCASSPRSGRLGVADTQYFGPGTRLTVL.

This clonotype was picked up a small number of times. The junction shows a germline mismatch at one end, possibly a read error. The chain recombines TRBV20-1 with TRBJ1-2; TRBD1 agrees at 7 bases. This CDR3 region has 12 residues. CDR1 and CDR2 from the germline V gene are DFQATT and SNEGSKA (reference sequence). CDR3: CSAGQVDYSYTF. CDR3 nucleotide sequence: TGCAGTGCTGGACAGGTAGACTATAGCTACACCTTC.

This clonotype has more than one count but fewer than ten. The CDR3 spells CASSQATGWNYEQYF. CDR3 nucleotide sequence: TGCGCCAGCAGCCAAGCGACAGGGTGGAACTACGAGCAGTACTTC. The chain recombines TRBV4-1 with TRBJ2-7; 7 nucleotides match TRBD1. CDR1 and CDR2 from the germline V gene are MGHRA and YSYEKL. The CDR3 sequence is 15 residues long. Trimming cost V 1 base and J 3 bases; bases outside gene matches: 6.

This clonotype was recorded at least ten times. V gene TRBV12-3 or TRBV12-4 combines with J gene TRBJ2-7, with a possible D match to TRBD2 (6 bases). There are 12 residues in the CDR3. Trimming pared 7 bases from V and 6 bases from J, leaving 13 bases between. The CDR3: CASNTGTVEQYF. The CDR3 nucleotides read TGTGCCAGCAACACCGGGACTGTCGAGCAGTACTTC.

There are many counts of this clonotype. The chain uses TRBV7-3 and TRBJ2-1, with 9 positions matching TRBD1. The CDR3 sequence is 14 residues long. The germline CDR1 and CDR2 sequences are SGHTA and FQGTGA. The trim removed 5 bases at V and 7 bases at J, leaving 6 bases unmatched. The CDR3, as DNA: TGTGCCAGCAGCCCACCCGGGACAGGGAATGAGCAGTTCTTC. Protein sequence: CASSPPGTGNEQFF.

In its sample, this clonotype was seen a few times. V and J are TRBV27 and TRBJ1-2, with D tentatively TRBD1 (6 bases). Between the trimmed V and J ends, which lost 6 bases and 4 bases, there was a span of 15 bases. Germline V lookup: CDR1 MNHEY, CDR2 SMNVEV (reference sequence). The CDR3 covers 14 residues. In DNA form, the CDR3 reads TGTGCCAGCAGACCCCGGGGGGCCAGCTATGGCTACACCTTC. Translating it yields CASRPRGASYGYTF.

Ten or more counts support this clonotype. The V call is TRBV3-1, the J call TRBJ2-7; 11 bases are shared with TRBD2. The CDR3 consists of 19 residues. Looked up from germline, CDR1 is LGHDT and CDR2 is YNNKEL (reference sequence). The V and J ends lost 1 base and 2 bases, in that order; junction bases with no gene match: 13. Written as DNA, the CDR3 is TGTGCCAGCAGCCAAGCCCGGGGTAGCGGGAGGGCCGGTACCTACGAGCAGTACTTC. Translated, it gives CASSQARGSGRAGTYEQYF.

This clonotype was detected a few times. The chain joins TRBV6-1 to TRBJ2-1; D ambiguous. CDR1 MNHNS and CDR2 SASEGT come from the germline V gene. This CDR3 is 15 amino acids long. V lost 4 bases, J lost 0 bases, and 10 bases lay in between. The CDR3: CASSGPDFSYNEQFF. In nucleotides, the CDR3 is TGTGCCAGCAGTGGGCCAGACTTCTCCTACAATGAGCAGTTCTTC.

Note on this clonotype: It may be a read error: a sequence one base away is much more abundant. The V gene is TRBV15, the J gene TRBJ1-5; D unclear. The CDR3 is 18 amino acids. Germline CDR1 LNHNV, CDR2 YYDKDF (reference sequence). CDR3 sequence (DNA): TGTGCCACCAGCAGAGATATTCCCAGGTTGGGGTCAGATCAGCTCCAGCATTTT. This gives the protein CATSRDIPRLGSDQLQHF.

Ten or more counts support this clonotype. The rearrangement links TRBV15 to TRBJ1-1; D is uncertain. V lost 0 bases to trimming and J lost 1 base, with 6 bases between them. CDR3 size: 14 residues. Germline V gene data show CDR1 as LNHNV and CDR2 as YYDKDF (reference sequence). Here the CDR3 reads CATSRDLQNTEAFF. As DNA, the CDR3 is TGTGCCACCAGCAGAGATCTTCAGAACACTGAAGCTTTCTTT.

The chain recombines TRBV27 with TRBJ2-6, with D unclear. Germline V gene data show CDR1 as MNHEY and CDR2 as SMNVEV (reference sequence). CDR3 length: 13 amino acids. V lost 7 bases to trimming and J lost 0 bases, with 4 bases between them. The CDR3 DNA follows: TGTGCCAGCATGTACTCTGGGGCCAACGTCCTGACTTTC. This encodes CASMYSGANVLTF.

This clonotype was seen more than once but under ten times. The chain has TRBV7-9 and TRBJ2-3; D unclear. Germline CDR1 reads SEHNR; CDR2 reads FQNEAQ (reference sequence). Trimming took 4 bases from V and 5 from J, leaving 7 bases between them. The length of the CDR3 is 12 residues. The CDR3 sequence is CASSSYGDTQYF. DNA for the CDR3: TGTGCCAGCAGCTCGTACGGAGATACGCAGTATTTT.

This clonotype was detected ten times or more. The gene calls are TRBV2 and TRBJ2-1; possible D gene TRBD1, 6 bases. This CDR3 is 15 amino acids long. Germline V gives CDR1 SNHLY, CDR2 FYNNEI. The ends were cut back, 9 bases at V and 7 bases at J, with 22 bases in the middle. As DNA, the CDR3 is TGTGCCAGTTCCCCAAGCGGTGTCCAGGGGAATGAGCAGTTCTTC. As protein: CASSPSGVQGNEQFF.

This clonotype was seen a handful of times. The CDR3 DNA is TGTGCCAGCAGCTTAGCCTACAGACAGGCCAACAATGAGCAGTTCTTC. Its protein product is CASSLAYRQANNEQFF. The chain is built from TRBV7-9 and TRBJ2-1; D may be TRBD1 (6 bases). Looked up from germline, CDR1 is SEHNR and CDR2 is FQNEAQ (reference sequence). The CDR3 contains 16 residues. Trimming shortened V by 0 bases and J by 5 bases, and 14 bases separated the two germline ends.

This clonotype was seen at least ten times. The chain couples TRBV12-3 or TRBV12-4 to TRBJ1-4; D is undetermined. V lost 4 bases to trimming and J lost 7 bases, with 22 bases between them. The CDR3 has 17 amino acids. The CDR3 coding sequence is TGTGCCAGCAGTTCCCTAGCTGGCGGCCGCGAGGGTGAAAAACTGTTTTTT. Its protein is CASSSLAGGREGEKLFF.

In this sample, this clonotype turned up many times. The chain employs TRBV7-2 and TRBJ2-7; weak D call: TRBD2 (5 bases). The germline V and J ends were trimmed by 5 bases and 9 bases, with 23 bases remaining between them. The CDR3 spans 15 residues. Germline CDR1 and CDR2: SGHTA and FQGNSA. The CDR3 DNA reads TGTGCCAGCAGCCCCTATGGAAGCGGAACCACGCCGCAGTACTTC. It codes for CASSPYGSGTTPQYF.

The rearrangement links TRBV9 to TRBJ2-1, with 13 bases aligning to TRBD2. Germline V lookup: CDR1 SGDLS, CDR2 YYNGEE. V was clipped by 3 bases and J by 10 bases; unmatched bases: 4. This CDR3 is 14 amino acids long. CDR3 in amino acids: CASSAGLAGVEQFF. For the CDR3, the DNA is TGTGCCAGCAGCGCCGGACTAGCGGGAGTCGAGCAGTTCTTC. The full variable domain, its missing parts supplied by reference TRBV9 and TRBJ2-1, is DSGVTQTPKHLITATGQRVTLRCSPRSGDLSVYWYQQSLDQGLQFLIQYYNGEERAKGNILERFSAQQFPDLHSELNLSSLELGDSALYFCASSAGLAGVEQFFGPGTRLTVL.

This clonotype was seen many times. The genes are TRBV20-1 and TRBJ1-1; D is ambiguous. This CDR3 has 14 amino acids. Trimming took off 0 bases at V and 2 bases at J, with 10 bases between the two ends. Per germline, CDR1 DFQATT and CDR2 SNEGSKA (reference sequence). CDR3 loop: CSARDLGKNTEAFF. The CDR3 nucleotides are TGCAGTGCTAGAGATCTAGGAAAAAACACTGAAGCTTTCTTT.

This clonotype was counted ten times or more. The rearrangement joins TRBV11-2 to TRBJ2-2; TRBD2 matches at 13 bases. V was pared by 5 bases and J by 3 bases, with 3 bases of the junction left unmatched. From germline, CDR1 is SGHAT and CDR2 FQNNGV. The CDR3 runs 16 residues. The CDR3 region has the DNA TGTGCCAGCAGCCAGGGACTAGCGGGACACACCGGGGAGCTGTTTTTT. Its protein is CASSQGLAGHTGELFF.

This clonotype was detected a few times. A junction end diverges from the germline sequence, so it may reflect a read error. This rearrangement joins TRBV29-1 to TRBJ2-1; a weak D match, TRBD2 (6 bases). Germline V lookup: CDR1 SQVTM, CDR2 ANQGSEA. The CDR3 contains 15 residues. CDR3 amino acids: CGVPRPGLSYNEQFF. The CDR3 bases are TGCGGCGTCCCCCGCCCGGGACTCAGCTACAATGAGCAGTTCTTC.

As regards this clonotype: A much larger clone differs from this one at a single base, so this may be a read error. V is TRBV5-5 and J is TRBJ2-2; 10 nucleotides agree with TRBD1. The CDR3 runs to 15 residues. Germline loops: CDR1 SGHKS, CDR2 YYEKEE (reference sequence). The CDR3 protein is CASSTGTGEIGEPFF. The CDR3 coding sequence is TGTGCCAGCAGCACAGGGACAGGGGAAATCGGGGAGCCGTTTTTT.

This clonotype was counted many times. The gene calls are TRBV2 and TRBJ1-1; D might be TRBD1 (6 bases). The CDR3 spans 14 residues. V gave up 11 bases and J gave up 5 bases, with 21 bases separating them. In germline, CDR1 is SNHLY, CDR2 FYNNEI. The CDR3 reads CAGDPRGGITEAFF. The CDR3 DNA follows: TGTGCCGGAGATCCCAGGGGAGGGATAACTGAAGCTTTCTTT.

This clonotype was seen a single time. The rearrangement links TRBV10-3 to TRBJ2-2; D gene unclear. The ends were cut back, 4 bases at V and 3 bases at J, with 9 bases in the middle. From germline, CDR1 is ENHRY and CDR2 SYGVKD. The CDR3 is 14 amino acids. The CDR3 coding sequence is TGTGCCATCAGTGGGAACCAAGACACCGGGGAGCTGTTTTTT. This encodes CAISGNQDTGELFF.

In regard to this clonotype: One base away lies a much larger clone, so this may be a sequencing read error. CDR3 protein: CASRASYLSEQFF. In DNA, the CDR3 is TGTGCCAGCAGAGCATCATATCTCAGTGAGCAGTTCTTC. V and J are TRBV6-1 and TRBJ2-1, with D uncertain. Germline V lookup: CDR1 MNHNS, CDR2 SASEGT. CDR3 size: 13 residues. V lost 6 bases, J lost 9 bases, and 15 bases lay in between.